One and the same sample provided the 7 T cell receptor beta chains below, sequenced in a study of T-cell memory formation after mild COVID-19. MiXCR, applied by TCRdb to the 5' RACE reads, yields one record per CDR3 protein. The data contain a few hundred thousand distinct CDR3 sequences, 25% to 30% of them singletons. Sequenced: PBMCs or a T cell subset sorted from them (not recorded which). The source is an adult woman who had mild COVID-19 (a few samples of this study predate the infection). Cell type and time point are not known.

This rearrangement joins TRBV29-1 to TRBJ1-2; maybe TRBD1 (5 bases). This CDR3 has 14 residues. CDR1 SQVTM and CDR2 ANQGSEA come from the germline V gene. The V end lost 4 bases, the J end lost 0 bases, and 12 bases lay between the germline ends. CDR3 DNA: TGCAGCGTTGCGGGGGTTCTTTCTAACTATGGCTACACCTTC. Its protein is CSVAGVLSNYGYTF.

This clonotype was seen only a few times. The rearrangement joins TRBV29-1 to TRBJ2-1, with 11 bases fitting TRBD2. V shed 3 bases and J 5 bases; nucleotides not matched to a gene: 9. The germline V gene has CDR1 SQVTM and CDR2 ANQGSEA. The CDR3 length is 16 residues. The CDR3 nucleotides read TGCAGCGTTGATCTGGCTAGCGGGAGGTACCACAATGAGCAGTTCTTC. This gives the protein CSVDLASGRYHNEQFF.

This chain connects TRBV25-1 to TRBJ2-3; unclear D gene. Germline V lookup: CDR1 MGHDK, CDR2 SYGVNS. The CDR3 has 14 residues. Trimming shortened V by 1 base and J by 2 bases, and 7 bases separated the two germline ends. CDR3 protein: CASSESLVTDTQYF. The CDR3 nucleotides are TGTGCCAGCAGTGAATCCCTAGTCACAGATACGCAGTATTTT.

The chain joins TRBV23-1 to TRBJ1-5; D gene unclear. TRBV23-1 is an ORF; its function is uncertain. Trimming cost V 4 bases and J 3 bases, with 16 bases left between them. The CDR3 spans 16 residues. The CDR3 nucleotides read TGCGCCAGCAGTCCCCTCGGACGGGAGGTCAATCAGCCCCAGCATTTT. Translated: CASSPLGREVNQPQHF.

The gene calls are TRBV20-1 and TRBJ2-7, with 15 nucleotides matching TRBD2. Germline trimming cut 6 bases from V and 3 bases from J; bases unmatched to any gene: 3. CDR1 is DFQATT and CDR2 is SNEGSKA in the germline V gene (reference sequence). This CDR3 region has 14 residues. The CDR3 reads CSARTSGRDYEQYF. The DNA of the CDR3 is TGCAGTGCGCGGACTAGCGGGAGGGACTACGAGCAGTACTTC.

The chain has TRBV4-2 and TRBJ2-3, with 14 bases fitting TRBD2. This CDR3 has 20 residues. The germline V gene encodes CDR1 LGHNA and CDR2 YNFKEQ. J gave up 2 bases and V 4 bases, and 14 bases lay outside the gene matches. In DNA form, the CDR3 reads TGTGCCAGCAGCCTGGAGACTGGACTAGCGGGGGGCCGCTTCACAGATACGCAGTATTTT. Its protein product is CASSLETGLAGGRFTDTQYF.

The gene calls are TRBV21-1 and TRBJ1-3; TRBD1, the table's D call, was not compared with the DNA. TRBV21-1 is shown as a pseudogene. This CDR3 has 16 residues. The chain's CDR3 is CASSKGRDDSGNTIYF. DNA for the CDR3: TGTGCCAGCAGCAAAGGTCGGGACGACTCTGGAAACACCATATATTTT.